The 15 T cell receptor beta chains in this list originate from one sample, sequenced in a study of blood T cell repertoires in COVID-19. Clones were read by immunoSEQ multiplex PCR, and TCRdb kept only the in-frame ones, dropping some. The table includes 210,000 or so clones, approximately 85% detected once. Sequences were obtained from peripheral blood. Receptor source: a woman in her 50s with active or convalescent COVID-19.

For the CDR3, the DNA is TGTGCCAGTTCACTAGCCCAGGGGGCAGGCTACGAGCAGTACGTC. Translated, it gives CASSLAQGAGYEQYV. The chain links TRBV28 to TRBJ2-7; the match to TRBD1 covers 8 bases. The CDR3 runs 15 residues. Germline loops: CDR1 MDHEN, CDR2 SYDVKM. The ends lost 9 bases at V and 3 bases at J; junction bases unmatched: 13.

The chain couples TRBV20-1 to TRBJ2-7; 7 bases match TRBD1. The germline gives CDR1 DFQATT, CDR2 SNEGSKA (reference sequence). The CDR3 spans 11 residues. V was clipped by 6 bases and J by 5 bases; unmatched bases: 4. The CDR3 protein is CSARTGHEQYF. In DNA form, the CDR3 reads TGCAGTGCCCGGACAGGCCACGAGCAGTACTTC.

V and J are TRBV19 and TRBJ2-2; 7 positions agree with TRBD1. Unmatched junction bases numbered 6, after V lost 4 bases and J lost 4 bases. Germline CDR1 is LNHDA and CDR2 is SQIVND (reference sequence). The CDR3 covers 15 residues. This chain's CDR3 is CASSRQGTGTGELFF. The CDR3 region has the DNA TGTGCCAGTAGTAGACAGGGAACGGGCACCGGGGAGCTGTTTTTT.

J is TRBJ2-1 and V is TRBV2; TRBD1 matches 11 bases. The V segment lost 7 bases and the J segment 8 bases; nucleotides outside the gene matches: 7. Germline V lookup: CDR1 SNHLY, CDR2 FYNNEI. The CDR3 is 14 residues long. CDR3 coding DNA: TGTGCCAGCACTGTTAGGACAGGGGGCGATGAGCAGTTCTTC. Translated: CASTVRTGGDEQFF.

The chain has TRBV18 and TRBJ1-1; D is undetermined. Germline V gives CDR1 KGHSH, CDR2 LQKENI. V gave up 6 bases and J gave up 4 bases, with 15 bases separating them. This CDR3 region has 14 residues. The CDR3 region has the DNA TGTGCCAGCTCCCCAATCTACGCGTCCACTGAAGCTTTCTTT. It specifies CASSPIYASTEAFF.

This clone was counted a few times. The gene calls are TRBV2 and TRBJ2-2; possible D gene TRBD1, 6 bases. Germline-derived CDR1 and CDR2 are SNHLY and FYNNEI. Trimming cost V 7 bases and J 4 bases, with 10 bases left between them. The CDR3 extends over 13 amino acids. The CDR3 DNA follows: TGTGCCAGCACCAGAGGGGGCACCGGGGAGCTGTTTTTT. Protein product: CASTRGGTGELFF.

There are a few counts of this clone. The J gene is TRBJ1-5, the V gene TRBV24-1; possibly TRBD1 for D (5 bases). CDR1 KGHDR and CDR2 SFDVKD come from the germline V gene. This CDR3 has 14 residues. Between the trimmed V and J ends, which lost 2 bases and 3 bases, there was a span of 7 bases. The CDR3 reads CATSDSGYNQPQHF. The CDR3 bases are TGTGCCACCAGTGATTCAGGGTACAATCAGCCCCAGCATTTT.

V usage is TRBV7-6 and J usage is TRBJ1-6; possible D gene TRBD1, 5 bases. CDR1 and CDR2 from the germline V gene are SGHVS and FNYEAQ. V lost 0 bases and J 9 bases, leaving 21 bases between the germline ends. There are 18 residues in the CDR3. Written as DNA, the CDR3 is TGTGCCAGCAGCTTAGCCCCAGGGTCGGCCCTGAGGTCTTCACCCCTCCACTTT. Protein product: CASSLAPGSALRSSPLHF.

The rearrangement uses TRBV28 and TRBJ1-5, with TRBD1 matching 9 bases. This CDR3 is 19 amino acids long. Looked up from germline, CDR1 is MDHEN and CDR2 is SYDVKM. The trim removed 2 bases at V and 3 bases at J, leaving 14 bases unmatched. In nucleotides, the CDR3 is TGTGCCAGCAGTTTAGGGAGAGGACAGGGGTATGGGGACAATCAGCCCCAGCATTTT. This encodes CASSLGRGQGYGDNQPQHF. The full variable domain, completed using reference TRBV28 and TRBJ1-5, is DVKVTQSSRYLVKRTGEKVFLECVQDMDHENMFWYRQDPGLGLRLIYFSYDVKMKEKGDIPEGYSVSREKKERFSLILESASTNQTSMYLCASSLGRGQGYGDNQPQHFGDGTRLSIL.

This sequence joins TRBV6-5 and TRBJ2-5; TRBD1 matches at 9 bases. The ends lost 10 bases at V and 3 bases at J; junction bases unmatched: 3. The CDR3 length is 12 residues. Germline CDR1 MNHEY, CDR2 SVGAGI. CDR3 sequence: CAIGTGKETQYF. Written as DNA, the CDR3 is TGTGCCATAGGGACAGGGAAAGAGACCCAGTACTTC.

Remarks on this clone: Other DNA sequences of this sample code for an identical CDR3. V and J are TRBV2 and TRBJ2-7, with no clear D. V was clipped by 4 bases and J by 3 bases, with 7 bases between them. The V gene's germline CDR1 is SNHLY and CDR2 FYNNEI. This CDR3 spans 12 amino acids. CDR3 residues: CASSASSYEQYF. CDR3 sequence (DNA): TGTGCCAGCAGTGCTTCTAGCTACGAGCAGTACTTC.

The CDR3 coding sequence is TGCAGTGCTAGTGGGCGGGCTAGCGTCAGCACAGATACGCAGTATTTT. This gives the protein CSASGRASVSTDTQYF. This sequence joins TRBV20-1 and TRBJ2-3; possible D gene TRBD2, 6 bases. V was trimmed by 3 bases and J by 0 bases, leaving 16 bases between them. This CDR3 has 16 amino acids. Germline values: CDR1 DFQATT, CDR2 SNEGSKA (reference sequence).

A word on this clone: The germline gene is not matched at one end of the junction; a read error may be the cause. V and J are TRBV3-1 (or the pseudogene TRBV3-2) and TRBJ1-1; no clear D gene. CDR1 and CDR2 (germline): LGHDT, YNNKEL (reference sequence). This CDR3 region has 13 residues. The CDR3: CASSQVEDGPSGF. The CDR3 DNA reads TGTGCCAGCAGCCAAGTAGAGGATGGGCCAAGCGGCTTT.

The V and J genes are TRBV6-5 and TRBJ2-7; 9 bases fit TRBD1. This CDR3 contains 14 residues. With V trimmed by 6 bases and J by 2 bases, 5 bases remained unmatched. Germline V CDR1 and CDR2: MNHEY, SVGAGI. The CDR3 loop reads CASRTGTGTYEQYF. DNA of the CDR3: TGTGCCAGCAGAACCGGGACAGGGACCTACGAGCAGTACTTC.

As DNA, the CDR3 is TGTGCCAGCAGCCACCGAAACTCAGGTGAAAAACTGTTTTTT. Encoded protein: CASSHRNSGEKLFF. The chain joins TRBV3-1 (or the pseudogene TRBV3-2) to TRBJ1-4; D call uncertain. The CDR3 sequence is 14 residues long. Germline V gene data show CDR1 as LGHDT and CDR2 as YNNKEL (reference sequence). The V end lost 3 bases, the J end lost 7 bases, and 12 bases lay between the germline ends.